This TCR beta chain was observed in a study of blood T cell repertoires in COVID-19. Generated by immunoSEQ multiplex PCR, the TCRdb table keeps only in-frame clones and is missing some. The table has around 90,000 clones, roughly 80% seen once. The CDR3 contains 14 residues. With 0 bases clipped from V and 8 bases from J, the junction kept 3 bases outside the gene matches. CDR1 is KGHSH and CDR2 is LQKENI in the germline V gene. Sequenced: peripheral blood. The chain has TRBV18 and TRBJ1-2, with 10 bases fitting TRBD1. This clonotype originated in a woman in her seventies with active or convalescent COVID-19. CDR3 sequence: CASSPPGQGLGYTF. CDR3 in DNA: TGTGCCAGCTCACCACCGGGACAGGGGTTGGGCTACACCTTC.